This entry lists 3 T cell receptor beta chains sequenced from one sample in a study of cytomegalovirus exposure and HLA in healthy donors. TCRdb's copy holds only in-frame clones and misses some; the assay was immunoSEQ multiplex PCR. The repertoire holds more than 110,000 clones, with about four fifths as singletons. Sample: PBMCs. All receptors come from a woman between 25 and 40 years old in good health and CMV-seronegative.

The rearrangement links TRBV9 to TRBJ1-2, with 7 bases that match TRBD1. CDR1 and CDR2 (germline): SGDLS, YYNGEE. V dropped 1 base and J dropped 4; count of bases not matched to a gene: 4. The CDR3 runs to 14 residues. CDR3 sequence reads: CASSVSTGPYGYTF. DNA of the CDR3: TGTGCCAGCAGCGTATCGACAGGGCCCTATGGCTACACCTTC. Filled out from reference TRBV9 and TRBJ1-2, the complete variable domain reads DSGVTQTPKHLITATGQRVTLRCSPRSGDLSVYWYQQSLDQGLQFLIQYYNGEERAKGNILERFSAQQFPDLHSELNLSSLELGDSALYFCASSVSTGPYGYTFGSGTRLTVV.

V and J are TRBV6-1 and TRBJ2-1; 10 nucleotides match TRBD1. CDR3 length: 15 amino acids. Germline CDR1 is MNHNS and CDR2 is SASEGT. J was trimmed by 10 bases and V by 5 bases; bases with no gene match: 11. The CDR3 region has the DNA TGTGCCAGCAGTACGACAGGGGGCGCTTGGGGAGAGCAGTTCTTC. Translation: CASSTTGGAWGEQFF.

The chain uses TRBV5-4 and TRBJ2-7; 11 nucleotides align to TRBD2. Per germline, CDR1 SGHNT and CDR2 YYREEE (reference sequence). The trim removed 1 base at V and 7 bases at J, leaving 10 bases unmatched. This CDR3 region has 16 residues. The CDR3: CASSLLLAGAESEQYF. The CDR3 DNA follows: TGTGCCAGCAGCTTGCTACTAGCGGGGGCCGAGTCTGAGCAGTACTTC.